This section outlines one TCR beta chain sequence together with its context. The antigen remains undetermined. Time point meaning: before natalizumab initiation. This record comes from a study of multiple sclerosis patients with progressive multifocal leukoencephalopathy. Study outcomes and limitations: It is unclear whether the findings reflect JC virus infection or general immunocompromise. In most PML patients, TRB repertoires appeared less diverse by entropy.

Clones were sequenced by immunoSEQ multiplex PCR, and TCRdb holds only the in-frame ones, with some missing. Among 25,000 to 35,000 clones listed, 88% were seen once. Germline trimming cut 3 bases from V and 7 bases from J; bases unmatched to any gene: 5. The CDR3 consists of 15 residues. The germline V gene has CDR1 MDHEN and CDR2 SYDVKM. The source of this sequence is a human donor with multiple sclerosis. The chain links TRBV28 to TRBJ1-6; the match to TRBD1 covers 8 bases. Sample: PBMCs. The CDR3 DNA reads as TGTGCCAGCAGTTTGGGGGACAGGAGAAATTCACCCCTCCACTTT. Its translation: CASSLGDRRNSPLHF.